This TCR beta chain is from a study of shared clonotypes between healthy human individuals. TCRdb's table, derived via immunoSEQ multiplex PCR, lists solely in-frame clones and lacks some. This sample has millions of clones, with around nine tenths found just once. Findings and limits, study-wide: Collection of samples was limited to blood; tissue repertoires likely differ.

This clone has just one count. Its target is not known. Germline trimming cut 2 bases from V and 3 bases from J; bases unmatched to any gene: 6. Per the germline V gene, CDR1 is LGHNA and CDR2 is YSLEER. The length of the CDR3 is 16 residues. The sample taken for sequencing was naive CD4+ T cells sorted from blood. Subset specified: CD45RA+ positively selected. This TCR derives from a man aged 18 to 35 in good health. This chain joins TRBV4-3 and TRBJ2-1, with 8 bases fitting TRBD2. The CDR3 spells CASSQMTSAFYNEQFF. CDR3 nucleotides: TGCGCCAGCAGCCAAATGACTAGCGCGTTCTACAATGAGCAGTTCTTC.